These T cell receptor beta chains were read from a single sample in a study of breast tumors, draining lymph nodes, adjacent tissues. TCRdb recomputed calls from the multiplex PCR reads with MiXCR, one row per CDR3 protein. The sample records 150,000 to 200,000 distinct CDR3 sequences, around a third being singletons. Sequencing input: axillary lymph node tissue. These receptors were obtained from a female donor with breast cancer. Some clones in this sample may be carry-over from other donors' samples. CDR3s include the opening cysteine and the closing phenylalanine or tryptophan. The order of the fields is clone size, D gene, V gene, J gene, CDR3 protein, CDR3 DNA. D genes are given only for firm matches. Clone size appears in some rows only: once, few, many, or a class for an expanded clone.

clone_size: many
d_call: TRBD2
v_call: TRBV7-8
j_call: TRBJ2-3
cdr3_aa: CASSLAPPSGSLDTQYF
cdr3_nt: TGTGCCAGCAGCTTAGCGCCCCCTAGCGGGTCACTAGATACGCAGTATTTT

clone_size: many
d_call: -
v_call: TRBV4-2
j_call: TRBJ1-2
cdr3_aa: CASSQERWGAHDYGYTF
cdr3_nt: TGTGCCAGCAGCCAAGAGAGATGGGGGGCGCATGACTATGGCTACACCTTC

clone_size: many
d_call: TRBD2
v_call: TRBV11-2
j_call: TRBJ2-1
cdr3_aa: CASSLKAGGRDEQFF
cdr3_nt: TGTGCCAGCAGCTTAAAAGCGGGAGGGCGGGATGAGCAGTTCTTC

clone_size: many
d_call: -
v_call: TRBV9
j_call: TRBJ2-5
cdr3_aa: CASSVGSGQGETQYF
cdr3_nt: TGTGCCAGCAGCGTGGGTAGCGGCCAGGGGGAGACCCAGTACTTC

clone_size: many
d_call: -
v_call: TRBV6-2/TRBV6-3
j_call: TRBJ2-2
cdr3_aa: CASRAYTGELFF
cdr3_nt: TGTGCCAGCAGGGCCTACACCGGGGAGCTGTTTTTT

clone_size: many
d_call: -
v_call: TRBV4-1
j_call: TRBJ1-3
cdr3_aa: CASSLVGNRNTIYF
cdr3_nt: TGCGCCAGCAGCCTCGTAGGAAATCGAAACACCATATATTTT

clone_size: many
d_call: -
v_call: TRBV30
j_call: TRBJ1-2
cdr3_aa: CAWSTFLGYTF
cdr3_nt: TGTGCCTGGAGTACATTCTTAGGCTACACCTTC

clone_size: many
d_call: -
v_call: TRBV5-4
j_call: TRBJ1-2
cdr3_aa: CASSFGGANYGYTF
cdr3_nt: TGTGCCAGCAGTTTCGGAGGAGCTAACTATGGCTACACCTTC

clone_size: many
d_call: -
v_call: TRBV7-8
j_call: TRBJ2-7
cdr3_aa: CASSLGGTAFEQYF
cdr3_nt: TGTGCCAGCAGCTTAGGCGGGACAGCCTTCGAGCAGTACTTC

clone_size: -
d_call: -
v_call: TRBV29-1
j_call: TRBJ2-3
cdr3_aa: CSVVGQSTDTQYF
cdr3_nt: TGCAGCGTTGTCGGGCAGAGCACAGATACGCAGTATTTT

clone_size: -
d_call: TRBD2
v_call: TRBV24-1
j_call: TRBJ2-1
cdr3_aa: CATWSGASGAGKEQFF
cdr3_nt: TGTGCCACCTGGTCTGGGGCTAGCGGGGCAGGTAAAGAGCAGTTCTTC

clone_size: many
d_call: TRBD1
v_call: TRBV20-1
j_call: TRBJ2-1
cdr3_aa: CSASTSDRVVNEQFF
cdr3_nt: TGCAGTGCTAGTACCTCGGACAGGGTAGTTAATGAGCAGTTCTTC

clone_size: -
d_call: -
v_call: TRBV9
j_call: TRBJ1-1
cdr3_aa: CASSVDGPNTEAFF
cdr3_nt: TGTGCCAGCAGCGTCGACGGACCGAACACTGAAGCTTTCTTT

clone_size: -
d_call: TRBD1
v_call: TRBV7-6
j_call: TRBJ1-1
cdr3_aa: CASSSRGQAVNTEAFF
cdr3_nt: TGTGCCAGCAGCTCTCGGGGACAGGCGGTGAACACTGAAGCTTTCTTT

clone_size: -
d_call: TRBD1
v_call: TRBV12-3/TRBV12-4
j_call: TRBJ2-7
cdr3_aa: CASSHPGQGSYEQYF
cdr3_nt: TGTGCCAGCAGCCACCCGGGACAGGGGTCCTACGAGCAGTACTTC

clone_size: -
d_call: -
v_call: TRBV29-1
j_call: TRBJ2-2
cdr3_aa: CSPGTTGELFF
cdr3_nt: TGCAGCCCCGGGACTACCGGGGAGCTGTTTTTT

clone_size: many
d_call: TRBD1
v_call: TRBV10-3
j_call: TRBJ1-2
cdr3_aa: CAISESSRGQGETYGYTF
cdr3_nt: TGTGCCATCAGTGAGTCCTCCCGGGGACAGGGGGAAACCTATGGCTACACCTTC

clone_size: many
d_call: -
v_call: TRBV7-9
j_call: TRBJ2-7
cdr3_aa: CASSLEYGTDHSYEQYF
cdr3_nt: TGTGCCAGCAGCTTAGAGTATGGGACGGACCACTCCTACGAGCAGTACTTC

clone_size: -
d_call: -
v_call: TRBV19
j_call: TRBJ1-4
cdr3_aa: CASSMKRATNEKLFF
cdr3_nt: TGTGCCAGTAGTATGAAACGGGCAACTAATGAAAAACTGTTTTTT

clone_size: -
d_call: TRBD1
v_call: TRBV6-6
j_call: TRBJ2-5
cdr3_aa: CASSYSGGRETQYF
cdr3_nt: TGTGCCAGCAGTTACTCAGGGGGCCGAGAGACCCAGTACTTC

clone_size: many
d_call: -
v_call: TRBV19
j_call: TRBJ1-2
cdr3_aa: CASSIIAGSGYTF
cdr3_nt: TGTGCCAGTAGTATAATCGCAGGTAGTGGCTACACCTTC

clone_size: -
d_call: TRBD1
v_call: TRBV20-1
j_call: TRBJ1-3
cdr3_aa: CSARSPGTGANTIYF
cdr3_nt: TGCAGTGCTAGATCCCCCGGGACAGGGGCAAACACCATATATTTT

clone_size: -
d_call: -
v_call: TRBV6-5
j_call: TRBJ2-1
cdr3_aa: CASSYSDGGDEQFF
cdr3_nt: TGTGCCAGCAGTTACTCGGATGGAGGGGATGAGCAGTTCTTC

clone_size: many
d_call: TRBD2
v_call: TRBV12-3/TRBV12-4
j_call: TRBJ2-7
cdr3_aa: CASSSVQLASHEQYF
cdr3_nt: TGTGCCAGCAGTTCGGTACAACTAGCGTCCCACGAGCAGTACTTC

clone_size: many
d_call: TRBD1
v_call: TRBV7-3
j_call: TRBJ2-2
cdr3_aa: CASRGGDTGELFF
cdr3_nt: TGTGCCAGCAGAGGGGGCGACACCGGGGAGCTGTTTTTT

clone_size: many
d_call: -
v_call: TRBV7-8
j_call: TRBJ1-5
cdr3_aa: CASSPRHMVYYSNQPQHF
cdr3_nt: TGTGCCAGCAGCCCCCGACACATGGTGTATTATAGCAATCAGCCCCAGCATTTT

clone_size: many
d_call: -
v_call: TRBV20-1
j_call: TRBJ1-2
cdr3_aa: CSARETIQGYTF
cdr3_nt: TGCAGTGCTAGAGAAACGATTCAAGGCTACACCTTC

clone_size: many
d_call: -
v_call: TRBV11-2
j_call: TRBJ2-7
cdr3_aa: CASSPGGVPYEQYF
cdr3_nt: TGTGCCAGCAGCCCCGGCGGGGTCCCCTACGAGCAGTACTTC

clone_size: -
d_call: TRBD2
v_call: TRBV11-3
j_call: TRBJ2-5
cdr3_aa: CASSTRLAGGEETQYF
cdr3_nt: TGTGCCAGCAGCACGCGACTAGCGGGGGGGGAAGAGACCCAGTACTTC

clone_size: few
d_call: -
v_call: TRBV12-3/TRBV12-4
j_call: TRBJ1-1
cdr3_aa: CASSPFVNTEAFF
cdr3_nt: TGTGCCAGCAGCCCTTTTGTGAACACTGAAGCTTTCTTT

clone_size: few
d_call: TRBD1
v_call: TRBV3-1
j_call: TRBJ2-7
cdr3_aa: CASSSGQGAAEQYF
cdr3_nt: TGTGCCAGCAGCTCGGGACAGGGGGCGGCCGAGCAGTACTTC

clone_size: -
d_call: -
v_call: TRBV30
j_call: TRBJ2-1
cdr3_aa: CAWSVRWTGTNNEQFF
cdr3_nt: TGTGCCTGGAGTGTAAGGTGGACCGGAACTAACAATGAGCAGTTCTTC

clone_size: -
d_call: -
v_call: TRBV9
j_call: TRBJ1-1
cdr3_aa: CASSDRGGKRAFF
cdr3_nt: TGTGCCAGCAGCGATCGGGGGGGGAAGCGGGCTTTCTTT

clone_size: many
d_call: -
v_call: TRBV11-3
j_call: TRBJ1-6
cdr3_aa: CASSSARTAYTTLHF
cdr3_nt: TGTGCCAGCAGCTCCGCCCGGACAGCGTATACGACCCTCCACTTT

clone_size: -
d_call: -
v_call: TRBV4-1
j_call: TRBJ1-3
cdr3_aa: CASSQSGRNTIYF
cdr3_nt: TGCGCCAGCAGCCAATCAGGGAGAAACACCATATATTTT

clone_size: -
d_call: -
v_call: TRBV13
j_call: TRBJ1-4
cdr3_aa: CASSAPFRGAREKLFF
cdr3_nt: TGTGCCAGCAGCGCCCCTTTTAGGGGGGCGAGAGAAAAACTGTTTTTT

clone_size: many
d_call: -
v_call: TRBV15
j_call: TRBJ1-4
cdr3_aa: CATSRDFKTKLFF
cdr3_nt: TGTGCCACCAGCAGAGATTTTAAGACTAAACTGTTTTTT

clone_size: many
d_call: -
v_call: TRBV12-3/TRBV12-4
j_call: TRBJ2-3
cdr3_aa: CASSLIARSTDTQYF
cdr3_nt: TGTGCCAGCAGTTTAATCGCTCGTAGCACAGATACGCAGTATTTT

clone_size: -
d_call: TRBD1
v_call: TRBV7-6
j_call: TRBJ2-1
cdr3_aa: CASSLEPGTDSYNEQFF
cdr3_nt: TGTGCCAGCAGCTTAGAACCCGGGACAGACTCCTACAATGAGCAGTTCTTC

clone_size: many
d_call: TRBD1
v_call: TRBV20-1
j_call: TRBJ1-2
cdr3_aa: CSAKTGGYGYTF
cdr3_nt: TGCAGTGCGAAGACAGGGGGCTATGGCTACACCTTC

clone_size: -
d_call: TRBD1
v_call: TRBV12-3/TRBV12-4
j_call: TRBJ1-3
cdr3_aa: CASRLQTGRKYF
cdr3_nt: TGTGCCAGCAGGCTTCAGACAGGGCGTAAATATTTT

clone_size: few
d_call: -
v_call: TRBV9
j_call: TRBJ2-5
cdr3_aa: CASSVVGRDQETQYF
cdr3_nt: TGTGCCAGCAGCGTAGTGGGCCGTGACCAAGAGACCCAGTACTTC